A selection of T cell receptor beta chains follows, all from one sample in a study of T cells after yellow fever vaccination. TCRdb re-derived calls from the 5' RACE reads in MiXCR, one entry per CDR3 protein. The sample includes about 630,000 distinct CDR3 sequences, 9% to 15% seen only once; the top ten take 15%. Sample: PBMCs, taken on the day of the yellow fever booster vaccination. These receptors originate from a man aged 25-45 years who received the YFV17D yellow fever vaccine. Each CDR3 is given with its conserved first and last residue. The order of the fields is V gene, D gene, clone size, J gene, CDR3 DNA, CDR3 protein. A D gene is named only where the DNA matches it firmly. A row's size may be missing; if present it is once, few, many or a size class.

TRBV12-3/TRBV12-4	TRBD2	many	TRBJ2-1	TGTGCCAGCAGTCCCCGCTCGGGAGGCCACAATGAGCAGTTCTTC	CASSPRSGGHNEQFF
TRBV19	.	few	TRBJ2-2	TGTGCCAGTAGTATAGTGGACACCGGGGAGCTGTTTTTT	CASSIVDTGELFF
TRBV12-3/TRBV12-4	TRBD1	few	TRBJ1-2	TGTGCCAGCAGTTTGTTTCTGGTCGGACAGGATGGTGGCTACACCTTC	CASSLFLVGQDGGYTF
TRBV9	.	few	TRBJ2-1	TGTGCCAGCAGCTCAAGGGTGAGCTCCTACAATGAGCAGTTCTTC	CASSSRVSSYNEQFF
TRBV10-2	TRBD1	many	TRBJ1-6	TGCGCCAGCAGGGATTGGGACAGTTATAATTCACCCCTCCACTTT	CASRDWDSYNSPLHF
TRBV15	.	few	TRBJ1-5	TGTGCCACCAGCAGAGAACCTAACTTCAATCAGCCCCAGCATTTT	CATSREPNFNQPQHF
TRBV7-8	TRBD2	few	TRBJ2-7	TGTGCCAGCAGCGATGCAGCGGGAGAGACCTACGAGCAGTACTTC	CASSDAAGETYEQYF
TRBV19	.	.	TRBJ2-7	TGTGCCAGTAGTCCGGGTTCGGAGGTCTACGAGCAGTACTTC	CASSPGSEVYEQYF
TRBV20-1	TRBD1	.	TRBJ1-1	TGCAGTGCTAGACCGACAGGGGTTGAAGCTTTCTTT	CSARPTGVEAFF
TRBV5-6	.	few	TRBJ2-3	TGTGCCAGCAGCCCGGGGCCTGCGATGCAGTATTTT	CASSPGPAMQYF
TRBV18	.	.	TRBJ1-5	TGTGCCAGCTCACCACAGCACGGGGGGGAGCCCCAGCATTTT	CASSPQHGGEPQHF
TRBV20-1	.	.	TRBJ2-5	TGCAGTGCTAGTAAAACAGCGCGAGAGACCCAGTACTTC	CSASKTARETQYF
TRBV7-6	.	few	TRBJ2-3	TGTGCCAGCAGCTTAAACCCCCGGGCCCAATTAGGTACGCAGTATTTT	CASSLNPRAQLGTQYF
TRBV20-1	TRBD1	few	TRBJ2-7	TGCAGTGCTCGGCGACAGGGGGCCTACGAGCAGTACTTC	CSARRQGAYEQYF
TRBV5-6	TRBD1	few	TRBJ1-2	TGTGCCAGCAGCCCCCTCCGGGACAGGGGGGACTATGGCTACACCTTC	CASSPLRDRGDYGYTF
TRBV6-2/TRBV6-3	TRBD2	few	TRBJ2-1	TGTGCCAGCAGTTACCGGAATAGCGGGTCCTACAATGAGCAGTTCTTC	CASSYRNSGSYNEQFF
TRBV24-1	TRBD2	.	TRBJ2-3	TGTGCCACCAGTGATTTAGCGGGAACAGATACGCAGTATTTT	CATSDLAGTDTQYF
TRBV5-1	.	few	TRBJ1-1	TGCGCCAGCAGCCTCCGGGGCACCGAGGCCCAAGCTTTCTTT	CASSLRGTEAQAFF
TRBV20-1	TRBD1	.	TRBJ2-7	TGCAGTGCCAACTACCGGGACAGATTAACCTACGAGCAGTACTTC	CSANYRDRLTYEQYF
TRBV10-3	TRBD2	.	TRBJ2-1	TGTGCCATCAGGGCGGGAGGGAGTAGCAATGAGCAGTTCTTC	CAIRAGGSSNEQFF
TRBV12-3/TRBV12-4	.	.	TRBJ2-2	TGTGCCAGCGGCTGGGCGGTTCCGGGGGAGCTGTTTTTT	CASGWAVPGELFF
TRBV28	TRBD2	.	TRBJ2-5	TGTGCCAGCAGTTTGGGACTAGCGGCAATACAAGAGACCCAGTACTTC	CASSLGLAAIQETQYF
TRBV20-1	TRBD1	.	TRBJ2-7	TGCAGTGCTCATCGAATGACAGGGGGCTCCTACGAGCAGTACTTC	CSAHRMTGGSYEQYF
TRBV9	.	few	TRBJ2-7	TGTGCCAGCAGCGTAGGAGGCAGATCCTACGAGCAGTACTTC	CASSVGGRSYEQYF
TRBV12-2	.	.	TRBJ1-1	TGTGCAAGTCGCTTAGCATCCAACACTCCTCGTCAGATGAACACTGAAGCTTTCTTT	CASRLASNTPRQMNTEAFF
TRBV20-1	.	few	TRBJ2-7	TGCAGTGCCCGCTGGGCGGGCTCCGAGCAGTACTTC	CSARWAGSEQYF
TRBV10-2	TRBD2	few	TRBJ2-1	TGCGCCAGCAGAGAGAATAGCGGGACCCACAATGAGCAGTTCTTC	CASRENSGTHNEQFF
TRBV3-1	TRBD1	.	TRBJ2-3	TGTGCCAGCAGCCAAGGACAGGGGTTCTCAGATACGCAGTATTTT	CASSQGQGFSDTQYF
TRBV19	.	few	TRBJ2-7	TGTGCCAGTAGTATGCTTGGGGGCCCTCTCTCCGAGCAGTACTTC	CASSMLGGPLSEQYF
TRBV28	TRBD2	many	TRBJ2-4	TGTGCCAGCAGCAGCGGGATGGGAGCCAAAAACATTCAGTACTTC	CASSSGMGAKNIQYF
TRBV5-6	.	.	TRBJ2-7	TGTGCCAGCAGCTTGGGAGGTGGCGGGCACTACGAGCAGTACTTC	CASSLGGGGHYEQYF
TRBV7-2	.	.	TRBJ2-7	TGTGCCAGCAGCCAACCACAGGGAACCTACGAGCAGTACTTC	CASSQPQGTYEQYF
TRBV7-2	.	.	TRBJ2-3	TGTGCCAGCAGCTTAGCGATAGGGGCCGATACGCAGTATTTT	CASSLAIGADTQYF
TRBV20-1	.	few	TRBJ1-5	TGCAGTGCTAGAAACCAGGGCCATCAGCCCCAGCATTTT	CSARNQGHQPQHF
TRBV6-5	TRBD2	.	TRBJ2-1	TGTGCCAGCAGTTACTCGAGGCCTAGCGGGAGCTCCTACAATGAGCAGTTCTTC	CASSYSRPSGSSYNEQFF
TRBV29-1	TRBD2	few	TRBJ2-2	TGCAGCGCCGGACTAGCATATACCGGGGAGCTGTTTTTT	CSAGLAYTGELFF
TRBV12-3/TRBV12-4	.	.	TRBJ1-2	TGTGCCAGCAGCGATACAGGGAACTATGGCTACACCTTC	CASSDTGNYGYTF
TRBV30	.	few	TRBJ2-7	TGTGCCTGGAGTGTGGGTGGCTCGGTCCCGCAGTACTTC	CAWSVGGSVPQYF
TRBV12-5	.	.	TRBJ2-1	TGTGCTAGTGGTTTCGGAGACAATGAGCAGTTCTTC	CASGFGDNEQFF
TRBV12-3/TRBV12-4	.	few	TRBJ1-4	TGTGCCAGCAGTTTAGTAGAGGGCAACCCTGAAAAACTGTTTTTT	CASSLVEGNPEKLFF
TRBV18	TRBD1	.	TRBJ2-7	TGTGCCAGCTCACCAATGCCAGGGGGCAGCGAGCAGTACTTC	CASSPMPGGSEQYF
TRBV29-1	TRBD1	few	TRBJ2-7	TGCAGCGCTGTACGGACAGGGAGCTCCTACGAGCAGTACTTC	CSAVRTGSSYEQYF
TRBV20-1	.	few	TRBJ1-6	TGCAGTGCTAGAATTCAGAATAATTCACCCCTCCACTTT	CSARIQNNSPLHF
TRBV12-3/TRBV12-4	.	few	TRBJ2-1	TGTGCCAGCAACTTGGGAGAATCCTACAATGAGCAGTTCTTC	CASNLGESYNEQFF
TRBV6-1	.	few	TRBJ2-3	TGTGCCAGCAGTACCGGGACAAGCACAGATACGCAGTATTTT	CASSTGTSTDTQYF
TRBV7-8	TRBD1	many	TRBJ2-7	TGTGCCAGCAGCTTAACGGGACAGGGGTACGAGCAGTACTTC	CASSLTGQGYEQYF